These T cell receptor beta chains were read from a single sample in a study of blood T cell repertoires in COVID-19. Generated by immunoSEQ multiplex PCR, the TCRdb table keeps only in-frame clones and is missing some. The table shows about 240,000 clones, with roughly 80% occurring only once. Sequenced: peripheral blood. These receptors were taken from a woman aged 55-75 years with active or convalescent COVID-19. Both conserved end residues are part of each CDR3. D genes are given only for firm matches. Size is omitted from some rows. Given values are once, few, many or a class for expanded clones.

v_call: TRBV6-4; clone_size: .; j_call: TRBJ1-5; d_call: TRBD1; cdr3_nt: TGTGCCAGCAGTGCTTACACAGGGGAACCCCAGCATTTT; cdr3_aa: CASSAYTGEPQHF
v_call: TRBV27; clone_size: .; j_call: TRBJ1-2; d_call: TRBD1; cdr3_nt: TGTGCCAGCTCTCCTGGAGGGCAGGGGGTCGGGTATGGCTACACCTTC; cdr3_aa: CASSPGGQGVGYGYTF
v_call: TRBV28; clone_size: .; j_call: TRBJ2-5; d_call: .; cdr3_nt: TGTGCCAGCAGTTTAACCGATCACAGGGTGGGGGAGACCCAGTACTTC; cdr3_aa: CASSLTDHRVGETQYF
v_call: TRBV12-3/TRBV12-4; clone_size: .; j_call: TRBJ2-7; d_call: TRBD1; cdr3_nt: TGTGCCAGCAGTGTAGGGACAGGGTGGGAGCAGTACTTC; cdr3_aa: CASSVGTGWEQYF
v_call: TRBV4-3; clone_size: .; j_call: TRBJ1-4; d_call: .; cdr3_nt: TGCGCCAGCAGCCCTCGTTGGTATATGGGCGAAAAACTGTTTTTT; cdr3_aa: CASSPRWYMGEKLFF
v_call: TRBV4-1; clone_size: .; j_call: TRBJ1-4; d_call: TRBD1; cdr3_nt: TGCGCCAGCAGCCAAGGGGACAGGGGAGGTGAAAAACTGTTTTTT; cdr3_aa: CASSQGDRGGEKLFF
v_call: TRBV3-1/TRBV3-2; clone_size: .; j_call: TRBJ2-3; d_call: .; cdr3_nt: TGTGCCAGCAGCCCTAGGTGGGATACGCAGTATTTT; cdr3_aa: CASSPRWDTQYF
v_call: TRBV3-1/TRBV3-2; clone_size: .; j_call: TRBJ2-5; d_call: TRBD2; cdr3_nt: TGTGCCAGCAGCCAAGAGTCCCGGGGGGTCCAAGAGACCCAGTACTTC; cdr3_aa: CASSQESRGVQETQYF
v_call: TRBV14; clone_size: few; j_call: TRBJ1-6; d_call: .; cdr3_nt: TGTGCCAGCAGCCAAGATCTGGGTAGCCGGGGATCCTATAATTCACCCCTCCACTTT; cdr3_aa: CASSQDLGSRGSYNSPLHF
v_call: TRBV5-1; clone_size: .; j_call: TRBJ2-2; d_call: .; cdr3_nt: TGCGCCAGCAGCTTGAGCCTTACTAGCTCGGCCACCGGGGAGCTGTTTTTT; cdr3_aa: CASSLSLTSSATGELFF
v_call: TRBV2; clone_size: .; j_call: TRBJ1-5; d_call: .; cdr3_nt: TGTGCCAGCAGTGAAGAGGGGAGGAATCAGCCCCAGCATTTT; cdr3_aa: CASSEEGRNQPQHF
v_call: TRBV2; clone_size: .; j_call: TRBJ1-5; d_call: TRBD1; cdr3_nt: TGTGCCAGCAGTGGACCCACAGGGGGGCCCTCTGGCCAGCATTTT; cdr3_aa: CASSGPTGGPSGQHF
v_call: TRBV5-1; clone_size: once; j_call: TRBJ2-3; d_call: .; cdr3_nt: TGCGCCAGCACTCGCGGGGCAGGCACAGATACGCAGTATTTT; cdr3_aa: CASTRGAGTDTQYF
v_call: TRBV7-9; clone_size: .; j_call: TRBJ2-3; d_call: TRBD2; cdr3_nt: TGTGCCAGCAGCCCCCGGGGGGAGCGGGGAGTTGGCACAGATACGCAGTATTTT; cdr3_aa: CASSPRGERGVGTDTQYF
v_call: TRBV4-1; clone_size: .; j_call: TRBJ1-2; d_call: TRBD1; cdr3_nt: TGCGCCAGCAGCCTCCCGAGACAGGGTGAGGATGGCTACACCTTC; cdr3_aa: CASSLPRQGEDGYTF
v_call: TRBV5-1; clone_size: few; j_call: TRBJ2-5; d_call: TRBD2; cdr3_nt: TGCGCCAGCAGCTTGGGGAGCGGGGGCGCGGGGGAGACCCAGTACTTC; cdr3_aa: CASSLGSGGAGETQYF
v_call: TRBV30; clone_size: .; j_call: TRBJ1-1; d_call: .; cdr3_nt: TGTGCCTGGGGCGCACGGTTCACTGAAGCTTTCTTT; cdr3_aa: CAWGARFTEAFF
v_call: TRBV7-9; clone_size: .; j_call: TRBJ2-2; d_call: TRBD1; cdr3_nt: TGTGCCAGCAGCGGACCGACAGGGGGGACCGGGGAGCTGTTTTTT; cdr3_aa: CASSGPTGGTGELFF
v_call: TRBV20-1; clone_size: .; j_call: TRBJ2-1; d_call: TRBD2; cdr3_nt: TGCAGTGCTAGGCGGGGGGAGCAGTTCTTC; cdr3_aa: CSARRGEQFF
v_call: TRBV27; clone_size: .; j_call: TRBJ1-1; d_call: .; cdr3_nt: TGTGCCAGCAGTAACGACAGAATGAACACTGAAGCTTTCTTT; cdr3_aa: CASSNDRMNTEAFF
v_call: TRBV28; clone_size: .; j_call: TRBJ2-7; d_call: .; cdr3_nt: TGTGCCACCCATGGGGCGTTCTACGAGCAGTACTTC; cdr3_aa: CATHGAFYEQYF
v_call: TRBV15; clone_size: .; j_call: TRBJ1-1; d_call: TRBD1; cdr3_nt: TGTGCCACCAGCCGACAGGGGGCGGACACTGAAGCTTTCTTT; cdr3_aa: CATSRQGADTEAFF
v_call: TRBV7-3; clone_size: .; j_call: TRBJ2-7; d_call: .; cdr3_nt: TGTGCCAGCAGCTTACAAGCAGGGGCCGTTTACGAGCAGTACTTC; cdr3_aa: CASSLQAGAVYEQYF
v_call: TRBV5-4; clone_size: .; j_call: TRBJ2-1; d_call: .; cdr3_nt: TGTGCCAGCAGCTTGGATGCAGGTAACCAGTTCTTC; cdr3_aa: CASSLDAGNQFF
v_call: TRBV19; clone_size: .; j_call: TRBJ2-1; d_call: .; cdr3_nt: TGTGCCAGTAGTTCCAGAACGGCCAGGGGGAGGTACAATGAGCAGTTCTTC; cdr3_aa: CASSSRTARGRYNEQFF
v_call: TRBV6-2/TRBV6-3; clone_size: .; j_call: TRBJ1-1; d_call: .; cdr3_nt: TGTGCCAGCAGTTACCAGGGTACCACTGAAGCTTTCTTT; cdr3_aa: CASSYQGTTEAFF
v_call: TRBV5-1; clone_size: .; j_call: TRBJ2-3; d_call: TRBD2; cdr3_nt: TGCGCCAGCAGCCCTCGTTCAATAGCGGGGGGTTACAGATTCAGCACAGATACGCAGTATTTT; cdr3_aa: CASSPRSIAGGYRFSTDTQYF
v_call: TRBV7-3; clone_size: .; j_call: TRBJ2-1; d_call: TRBD1; cdr3_nt: TGTGCCAGCAGCTTGTCGGACAGGGTCAATGAGCAGTTCTTC; cdr3_aa: CASSLSDRVNEQFF
v_call: TRBV19; clone_size: .; j_call: TRBJ2-4; d_call: TRBD2; cdr3_nt: TGTGCCAGTAGTAGTGTAGCGGGGACCGCCAAAAACATTCAGTACTTC; cdr3_aa: CASSSVAGTAKNIQYF
v_call: TRBV10-3; clone_size: .; j_call: TRBJ2-2; d_call: .; cdr3_nt: TGTGCCACCGGACCGGGACTCCTGAACACCGGGGAGCTGTTTTTT; cdr3_aa: CATGPGLLNTGELFF
v_call: TRBV5-3; clone_size: .; j_call: TRBJ2-5; d_call: TRBD1; cdr3_nt: TGTGCCAGAAGCTTGCTCGGGACAGGGAGAGAGACCCAGTACTTC; cdr3_aa: CARSLLGTGRETQYF
v_call: TRBV30; clone_size: .; j_call: TRBJ1-3; d_call: .; cdr3_nt: TGTGCCTGGAAGCTCTCTGGAAACACCATATATTTT; cdr3_aa: CAWKLSGNTIYF
v_call: TRBV14; clone_size: .; j_call: TRBJ1-2; d_call: .; cdr3_nt: TGTGCCAGCAGCAGGGGTCCAGGGAATGGCTACACCTTC; cdr3_aa: CASSRGPGNGYTF
v_call: TRBV7-2; clone_size: .; j_call: TRBJ2-3; d_call: .; cdr3_nt: TGTGCCAGCAGCTCGGGACTTCAGGGAGATACGCAGTATTTT; cdr3_aa: CASSSGLQGDTQYF
v_call: TRBV2; clone_size: .; j_call: TRBJ1-1; d_call: .; cdr3_nt: TGTGCCAGCAGTGAGGGGGAGGCTGGCACTGAAGCTTTCTTT; cdr3_aa: CASSEGEAGTEAFF
v_call: TRBV6-5; clone_size: .; j_call: TRBJ1-2; d_call: .; cdr3_nt: TGTGCCAGCAGTTACTCGAGGTGGGGGCCCTCCTATGGCTACACCTTC; cdr3_aa: CASSYSRWGPSYGYTF
v_call: TRBV12-3/TRBV12-4; clone_size: many; j_call: TRBJ2-7; d_call: .; cdr3_nt: TGTGCCAGCAGTTTACCTTCGGGCTACGAGCAGTACTTC; cdr3_aa: CASSLPSGYEQYF
v_call: TRBV5-8; clone_size: .; j_call: TRBJ2-7; d_call: .; cdr3_nt: TGTGCCAGCAGTTCCGAGGGTTACGTACCCTACGAGCAGTACTTC; cdr3_aa: CASSSEGYVPYEQYF
v_call: TRBV7-6; clone_size: .; j_call: TRBJ2-7; d_call: TRBD1; cdr3_nt: TGTGCCAGCAGCTTAGCGGGGGGACAGGGGGCCTACGAGCAGTACTTC; cdr3_aa: CASSLAGGQGAYEQYF
v_call: TRBV7-8; clone_size: .; j_call: TRBJ2-2; d_call: TRBD2; cdr3_nt: TGTGCCAGCAGCGTGATAGGGACTAGCGGGGGGGCTTCCACCGGGGAGCTGTTTTTT; cdr3_aa: CASSVIGTSGGASTGELFF
v_call: TRBV19; clone_size: .; j_call: TRBJ1-5; d_call: .; cdr3_nt: TGTGCCAGTAGTATCCCAGGGGATCAGCCCCAGCATTTT; cdr3_aa: CASSIPGDQPQHF
v_call: TRBV5-4; clone_size: .; j_call: TRBJ2-1; d_call: TRBD2; cdr3_nt: TGTGCCAGCAGCTCGGGTGGACTAGCGGTCGGCCATGAGCAGTTCTTC; cdr3_aa: CASSSGGLAVGHEQFF
v_call: TRBV5-1; clone_size: .; j_call: TRBJ2-3; d_call: .; cdr3_nt: TGCGCCAGCAGCTTGGGCGACAGGAGGATTACAGATACGCAGTATTTT; cdr3_aa: CASSLGDRRITDTQYF
v_call: TRBV7-8; clone_size: .; j_call: TRBJ1-2; d_call: TRBD1; cdr3_nt: TGTGCCAGCAGCTCCAAATCCGGGACAGGGATCTATGGCTACACCTTC; cdr3_aa: CASSSKSGTGIYGYTF
v_call: TRBV27; clone_size: .; j_call: TRBJ2-1; d_call: TRBD2; cdr3_nt: TGTGCCAGCAGTTTATATGGGACTAGCGGGGACCCCTCCTACAATGAGCAGTTCTTC; cdr3_aa: CASSLYGTSGDPSYNEQFF
v_call: TRBV12-3/TRBV12-4; clone_size: .; j_call: TRBJ1-2; d_call: .; cdr3_nt: TGTGCCAGCAGTTTGAGGCGGGGGCTGGGCTACACCTTC; cdr3_aa: CASSLRRGLGYTF
v_call: TRBV30; clone_size: .; j_call: TRBJ1-5; d_call: .; cdr3_nt: TGTGCCTGGAGTGACCCCTTGACCACAGGGTATGGTCAGCCCCAGCATTTT; cdr3_aa: CAWSDPLTTGYGQPQHF
v_call: TRBV11-1; clone_size: .; j_call: TRBJ2-7; d_call: TRBD2; cdr3_nt: TGTGCCAGCAGCCCCCAGCGGGACCCATCCTACGAGCAGTACTTC; cdr3_aa: CASSPQRDPSYEQYF
v_call: TRBV6-5; clone_size: .; j_call: TRBJ1-2; d_call: .; cdr3_nt: TGTGCCAGCAGTTACGGTGCCGGGGGGGCTCAAGGCTACACCTTC; cdr3_aa: CASSYGAGGAQGYTF
v_call: TRBV2; clone_size: .; j_call: TRBJ1-1; d_call: TRBD1; cdr3_nt: TGTGCCAGCACCAGTGGACAGGGGCACACTGAAGCTTTCTTT; cdr3_aa: CASTSGQGHTEAFF
v_call: TRBV24-1; clone_size: .; j_call: TRBJ1-1; d_call: TRBD1; cdr3_nt: TGTGCCACCTTATCTGACAGGGGGCGGGACACTGAAGCTTTCTTT; cdr3_aa: CATLSDRGRDTEAFF
v_call: TRBV11-2; clone_size: .; j_call: TRBJ1-2; d_call: .; cdr3_nt: TGTGCCAGCAGCTTAGATACCTTTGTCTTGGGCGGGACTTCTAACTATGGCTACACCTTC; cdr3_aa: CASSLDTFVLGGTSNYGYTF
v_call: TRBV2; clone_size: .; j_call: TRBJ1-2; d_call: .; cdr3_nt: TGTGCCAGCACCAGAGATAGGGGTGCTGTAACGGACTATGGCTACACCTTC; cdr3_aa: CASTRDRGAVTDYGYTF
v_call: TRBV6-1; clone_size: .; j_call: TRBJ1-6; d_call: .; cdr3_nt: TGTGCCAGCAGTGAAATTGGCAGAAATAATTCACCCCTCCACTTT; cdr3_aa: CASSEIGRNNSPLHF
v_call: TRBV6-6; clone_size: .; j_call: TRBJ1-6; d_call: .; cdr3_nt: TGTGCCAGCAGTCCAGGGACTTCTTGGTCCTATAATTCACCCCTCCACTTT; cdr3_aa: CASSPGTSWSYNSPLHF
v_call: TRBV5-1; clone_size: .; j_call: TRBJ1-1; d_call: TRBD1; cdr3_nt: TGCGCCAGCAGCCGGGACAGCCGTAGTAACACTGAAGCTTTCTTT; cdr3_aa: CASSRDSRSNTEAFF
v_call: TRBV9; clone_size: .; j_call: TRBJ2-1; d_call: .; cdr3_nt: TGTGCCAGCAGCCCGCCCCAGGGGGGCAACAATGAGCAGTTCTTC; cdr3_aa: CASSPPQGGNNEQFF